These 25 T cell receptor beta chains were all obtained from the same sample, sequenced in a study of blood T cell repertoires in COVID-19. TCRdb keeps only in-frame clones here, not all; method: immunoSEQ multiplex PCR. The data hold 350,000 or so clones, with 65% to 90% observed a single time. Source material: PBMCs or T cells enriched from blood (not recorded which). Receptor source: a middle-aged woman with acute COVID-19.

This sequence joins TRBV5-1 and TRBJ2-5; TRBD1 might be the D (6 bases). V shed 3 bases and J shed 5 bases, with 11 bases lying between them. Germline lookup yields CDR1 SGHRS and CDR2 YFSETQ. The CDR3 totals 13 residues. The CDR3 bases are TGCGCCAGCAGCTCCGGACAGAGGGAGACCCAGTACTTC. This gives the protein CASSSGQRETQYF.

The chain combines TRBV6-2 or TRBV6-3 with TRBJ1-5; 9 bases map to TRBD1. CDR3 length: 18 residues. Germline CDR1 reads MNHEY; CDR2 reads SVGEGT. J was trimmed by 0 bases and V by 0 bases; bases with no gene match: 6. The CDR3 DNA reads TGTGCCAGCAGTTACTCGATGTCGGGACAGGGTAGCAATCAGCCCCAGCATTTT. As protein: CASSYSMSGQGSNQPQHF.

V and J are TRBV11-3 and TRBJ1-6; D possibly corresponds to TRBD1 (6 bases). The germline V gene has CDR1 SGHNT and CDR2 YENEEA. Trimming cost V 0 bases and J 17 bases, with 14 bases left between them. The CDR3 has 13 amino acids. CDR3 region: CASSLDQQGVIHF. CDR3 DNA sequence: TGTGCCAGCAGCTTAGATCAACAGGGTGTTATCCACTTT.

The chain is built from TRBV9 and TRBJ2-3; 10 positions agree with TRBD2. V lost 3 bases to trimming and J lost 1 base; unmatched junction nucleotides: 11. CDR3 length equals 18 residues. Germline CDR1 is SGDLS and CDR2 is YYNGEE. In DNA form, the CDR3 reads TGTGCCAGCAGCGCCACTAGCGGGATCCAGCGGGGCACAGATACGCAGTATTTT. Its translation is CASSATSGIQRGTDTQYF.

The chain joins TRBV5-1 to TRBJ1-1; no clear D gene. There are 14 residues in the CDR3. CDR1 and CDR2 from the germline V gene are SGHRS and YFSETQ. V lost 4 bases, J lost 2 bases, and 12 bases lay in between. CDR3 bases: TGCGCCAGCAGCGCGCCTTATTTAAACACTGAAGCTTTCTTT. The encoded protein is CASSAPYLNTEAFF.

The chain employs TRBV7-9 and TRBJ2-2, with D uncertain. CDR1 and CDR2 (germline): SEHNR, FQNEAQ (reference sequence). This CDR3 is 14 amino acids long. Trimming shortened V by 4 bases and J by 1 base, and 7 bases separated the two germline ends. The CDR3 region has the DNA TGTGCCAGCAGCTCCCAGCGGAACACCGGGGAGCTGTTTTTT. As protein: CASSSQRNTGELFF.

CDR3 sequence: CASSQDLGTHSGTQYF. The DNA for the CDR3 is TGCGCCAGCAGCCAAGATTTGGGGACACATAGTGGGACCCAGTACTTC. The chain uses TRBV4-1 and TRBJ2-5; the D gene is possibly TRBD1 (6 bases). The CDR3 loop spans 16 amino acids. The germline V and J ends were trimmed by 0 bases and 7 bases, with 18 bases remaining between them. The germline V gene encodes CDR1 MGHRA and CDR2 YSYEKL.

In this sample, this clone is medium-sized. The CDR3 here is CASTRQGSNNEQFF. The CDR3 bases are TGTGCCAGCACCAGACAAGGGAGTAACAATGAGCAGTTCTTC. The V call is TRBV27, the J call TRBJ2-1, with D maybe TRBD2 (5 bases). This CDR3 contains 14 residues. The ends were cut back, 7 bases at V and 5 bases at J, with 15 bases in the middle. Germline V gene data show CDR1 as MNHEY and CDR2 as SMNVEV (reference sequence).

The chain's CDR3 is CASSFDPGRADTQYF. CDR3 DNA sequence: TGTGCCAGCAGCTTTGACCCGGGCAGGGCAGATACGCAGTATTTT. The chain combines TRBV7-2 with TRBJ2-3, with a tentative D call TRBD1 (5 bases). CDR1 is SGHTA and CDR2 is FQGNSA in the germline V gene. The CDR3 runs to 15 residues. Trimming removed 3 bases at V and 4 bases at J, with 14 bases between.

The CDR3 is CASSSPQENTEAFF. CDR3 DNA: TGTGCCAGCAGTTCCCCACAGGAGAACACTGAAGCTTTCTTT. V usage is TRBV6-2 or TRBV6-3 and J usage is TRBJ1-1; D is possibly TRBD1 (5 bases). CDR1 and CDR2 (germline): MNHEY, SVGEGT. Trimming stripped 4 bases from V and 1 base from J, with 10 bases between. The CDR3 has 14 residues.

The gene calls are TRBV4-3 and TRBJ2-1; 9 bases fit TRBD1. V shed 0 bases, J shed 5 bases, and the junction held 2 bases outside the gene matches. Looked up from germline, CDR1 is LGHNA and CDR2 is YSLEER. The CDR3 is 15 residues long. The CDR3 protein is CASSQEQGAHNEQFF. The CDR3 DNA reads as TGCGCCAGCAGCCAAGAACAGGGGGCACACAATGAGCAGTTCTTC.

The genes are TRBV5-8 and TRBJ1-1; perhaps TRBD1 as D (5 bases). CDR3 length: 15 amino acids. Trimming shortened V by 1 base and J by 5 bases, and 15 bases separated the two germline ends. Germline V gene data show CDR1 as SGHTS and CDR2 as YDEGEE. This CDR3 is CASSLSGGRGTEAFF. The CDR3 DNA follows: TGTGCCAGCAGCTTGAGTGGGGGGAGAGGGACTGAAGCTTTCTTT.

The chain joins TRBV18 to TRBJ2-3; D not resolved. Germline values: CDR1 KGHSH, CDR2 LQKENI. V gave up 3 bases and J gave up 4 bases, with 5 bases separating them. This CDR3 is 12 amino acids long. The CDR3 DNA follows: TGTGCCAGCTCACCTCCATCAGATACGCAGTATTTT. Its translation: CASSPPSDTQYF.

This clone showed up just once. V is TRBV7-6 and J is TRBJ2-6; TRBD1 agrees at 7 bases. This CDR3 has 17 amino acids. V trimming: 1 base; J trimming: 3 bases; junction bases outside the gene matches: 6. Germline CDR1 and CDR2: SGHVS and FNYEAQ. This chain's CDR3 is CASSLVTGVSGANVLTF. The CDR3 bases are TGTGCCAGCAGCTTAGTAACAGGGGTTAGTGGGGCCAACGTCCTGACTTTC.

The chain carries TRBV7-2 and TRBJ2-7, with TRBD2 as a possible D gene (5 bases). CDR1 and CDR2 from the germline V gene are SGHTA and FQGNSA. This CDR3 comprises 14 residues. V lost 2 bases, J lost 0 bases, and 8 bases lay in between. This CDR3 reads CASSLMGSSYEQYF. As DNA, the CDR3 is TGTGCCAGCAGCTTAATGGGGAGCTCCTACGAGCAGTACTTC.

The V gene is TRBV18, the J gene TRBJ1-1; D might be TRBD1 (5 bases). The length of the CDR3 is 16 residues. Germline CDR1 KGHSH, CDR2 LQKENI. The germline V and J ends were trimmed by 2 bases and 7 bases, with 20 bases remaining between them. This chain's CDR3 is CASSPGGVPGSGEAFF. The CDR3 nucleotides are TGTGCCAGCTCACCAGGAGGGGTCCCTGGTTCGGGTGAAGCTTTCTTT.

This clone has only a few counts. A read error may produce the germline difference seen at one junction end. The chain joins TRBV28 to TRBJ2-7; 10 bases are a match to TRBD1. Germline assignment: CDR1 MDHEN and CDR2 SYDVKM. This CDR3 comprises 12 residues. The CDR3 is CASSLRQGAIVF. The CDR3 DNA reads TGTGCCAGCAGTTTAAGACAGGGGGCGATTGTTTTC.

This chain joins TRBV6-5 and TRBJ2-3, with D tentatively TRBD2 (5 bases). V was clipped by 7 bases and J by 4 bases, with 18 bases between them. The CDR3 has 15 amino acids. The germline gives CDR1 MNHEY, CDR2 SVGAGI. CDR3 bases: TGTGCCAGCACCCAGTACAGCGGCCCTCCAGATACGCAGTATTTT. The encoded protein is CASTQYSGPPDTQYF.

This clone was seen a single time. CDR3 sequence (DNA): TGTGCCAGTAGTTCCCGGACAAGCCAGCCCCAGCATTTT. It yields the protein CASSSRTSQPQHF. This chain uses TRBV19 with TRBJ1-5, with a tentative D call TRBD1 (5 bases). Germline CDR1 is LNHDA and CDR2 is SQIVND (reference sequence). With 5 bases removed from V and 7 bases from J, the gap between germline ends came to 12 bases. The CDR3 is made up of 13 amino acids. Full variable domain (outside the CDR3, taken from reference TRBV19 and TRBJ1-5): DGGITQSPKYLFRKEGQNVTLSCEQNLNHDAMYWYRQDPGQGLRLIYYSQIVNDFQKGDIAEGYSVSREKKESFPLTVTSAQKNPTAFYLCASSSRTSQPQHFGDGTRLSIL.

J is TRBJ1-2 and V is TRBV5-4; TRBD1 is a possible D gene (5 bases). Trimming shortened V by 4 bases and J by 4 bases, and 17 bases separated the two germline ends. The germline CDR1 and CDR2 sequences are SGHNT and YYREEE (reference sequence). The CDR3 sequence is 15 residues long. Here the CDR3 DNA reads TGTGCCAGCAGCACCGACCTCGACAGTACCTATGGCTACACCTTC. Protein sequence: CASSTDLDSTYGYTF.

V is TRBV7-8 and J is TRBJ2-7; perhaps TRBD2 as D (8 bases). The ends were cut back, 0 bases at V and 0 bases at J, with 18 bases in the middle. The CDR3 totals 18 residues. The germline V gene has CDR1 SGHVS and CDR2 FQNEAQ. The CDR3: CASSLARGGRGDSYEQYF. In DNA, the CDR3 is TGTGCCAGCAGCTTAGCCCGGGGGGGCAGGGGGGACTCCTACGAGCAGTACTTC.

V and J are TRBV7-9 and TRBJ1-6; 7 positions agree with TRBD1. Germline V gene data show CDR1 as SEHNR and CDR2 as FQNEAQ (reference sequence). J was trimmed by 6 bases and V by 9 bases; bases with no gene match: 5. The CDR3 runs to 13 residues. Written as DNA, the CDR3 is TGTGCCAGTGCCGGGACAGTTAATTCACCCCTCCACTTT. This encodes CASAGTVNSPLHF. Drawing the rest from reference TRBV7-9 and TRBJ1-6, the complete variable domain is DTGVSQNPRHKITKRGQNVTFRCDPISEHNRLYWYRQTLGQGPEFLTYFQNEAQLEKSRLLSDRFSAERPKGSFSTLEIQRTEQGDSAMYLCASAGTVNSPLHFGNGTRLTVT.

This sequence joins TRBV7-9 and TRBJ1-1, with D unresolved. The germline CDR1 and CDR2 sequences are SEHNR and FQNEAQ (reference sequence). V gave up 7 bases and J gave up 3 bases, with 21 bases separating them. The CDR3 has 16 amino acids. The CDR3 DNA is TGTGCCAGCACCGCTCCCCCGGGAGCAATGGACACTGAAGCTTTCTTT. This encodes CASTAPPGAMDTEAFF.

The CDR3 sequence: CASSLVNTDTQYF. CDR3 DNA sequence: TGTGCCAGCAGTTTAGTTAACACAGATACGCAGTATTTT. V is TRBV27 and J is TRBJ2-3; D not resolved. The V end was cut by 2 bases, the J end by 2 bases, with 5 bases between. This CDR3 contains 13 residues. Looked up from germline, CDR1 is MNHEY and CDR2 is SMNVEV (reference sequence).

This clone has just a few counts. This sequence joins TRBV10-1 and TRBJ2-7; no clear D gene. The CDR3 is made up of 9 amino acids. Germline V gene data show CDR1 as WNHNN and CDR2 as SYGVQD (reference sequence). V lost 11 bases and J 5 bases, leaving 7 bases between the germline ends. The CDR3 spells CARVNEQYF. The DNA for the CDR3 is TGCGCCCGGGTTAACGAGCAGTACTTC.